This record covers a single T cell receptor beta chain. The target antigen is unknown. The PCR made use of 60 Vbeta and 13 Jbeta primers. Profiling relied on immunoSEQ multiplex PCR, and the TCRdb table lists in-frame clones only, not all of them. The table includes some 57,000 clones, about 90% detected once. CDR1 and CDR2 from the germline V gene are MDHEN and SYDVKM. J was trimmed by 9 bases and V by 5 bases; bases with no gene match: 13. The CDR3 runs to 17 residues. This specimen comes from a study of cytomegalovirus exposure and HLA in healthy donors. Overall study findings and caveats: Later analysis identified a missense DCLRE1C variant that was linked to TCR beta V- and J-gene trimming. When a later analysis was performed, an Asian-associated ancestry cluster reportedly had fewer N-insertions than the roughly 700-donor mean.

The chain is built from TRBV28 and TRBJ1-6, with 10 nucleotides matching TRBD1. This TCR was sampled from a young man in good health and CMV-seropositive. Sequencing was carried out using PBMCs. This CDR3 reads CASSLGGQGFFSSPLHF. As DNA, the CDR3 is TGTGCCAGCAGTCTGGGGGGACAGGGGTTTTTTAGTTCACCCCTCCACTTT.